This entry describes one T cell receptor (beta chain). Its antigen is unknown. Sample-barcoded 5' priming and a J-beta primer mix drove a second PCR of about 6 to 11 cycles. One entry per CDR3 protein results from TCRdb running MiXCR on the 5' RACE reads. This table holds about a million distinct CDR3 sequences, under 40% found once. The CDR3 totals 16 residues. Germline V CDR1 and CDR2: LGHNT, FRNRAP. The V and J ends lost 4 bases and 5 bases, in that order; junction bases with no gene match: 11. The data belong to a study of blood T cells in healthy people across ages. Donors each provided 8 to 10 milliliters of peripheral blood. Study outcomes and limitations: Long-lived donors carried more naive CD4+ cells and greater diversity than aged donors. Changes seen in expanded clonotypes were possibly confounded by donor CMV status left unknown.

The V gene is TRBV12-5, the J gene TRBJ2-3; 8 positions agree with TRBD2. The source of this sequence is a man between 18 and 29 years old in good health. Material: blood. This CDR3 is CASGSSPGGREDTQYF. CDR3 nucleotides: TGTGCTAGTGGTTCTTCACCGGGGGGGCGGGAAGATACGCAGTATTTT.